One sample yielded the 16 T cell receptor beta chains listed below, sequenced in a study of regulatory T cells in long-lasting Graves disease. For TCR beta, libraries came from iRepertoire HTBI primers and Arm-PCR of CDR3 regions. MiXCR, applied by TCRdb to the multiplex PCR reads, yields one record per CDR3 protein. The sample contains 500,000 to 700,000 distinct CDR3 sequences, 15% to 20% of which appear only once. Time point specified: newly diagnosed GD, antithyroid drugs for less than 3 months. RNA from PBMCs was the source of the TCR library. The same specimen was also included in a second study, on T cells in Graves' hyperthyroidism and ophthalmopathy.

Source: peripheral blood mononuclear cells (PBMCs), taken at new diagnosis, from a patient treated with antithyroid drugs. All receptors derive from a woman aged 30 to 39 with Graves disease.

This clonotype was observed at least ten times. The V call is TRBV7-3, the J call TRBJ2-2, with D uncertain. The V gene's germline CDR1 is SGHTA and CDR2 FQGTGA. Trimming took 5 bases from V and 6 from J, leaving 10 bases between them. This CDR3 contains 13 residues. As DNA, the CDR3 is TGTGCCAGCAGCCCTAACACGGCCGGGGAGCTGTTTTTT. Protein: CASSPNTAGELFF.

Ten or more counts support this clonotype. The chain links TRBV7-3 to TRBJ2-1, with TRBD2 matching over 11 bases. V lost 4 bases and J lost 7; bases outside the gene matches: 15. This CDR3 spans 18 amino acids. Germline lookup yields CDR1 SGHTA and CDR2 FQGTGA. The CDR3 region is CASSSGRLAGGPWNEQFF. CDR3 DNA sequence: TGTGCCAGCAGCTCAGGTCGGTTAGCGGGAGGGCCGTGGAATGAGCAGTTCTTC.

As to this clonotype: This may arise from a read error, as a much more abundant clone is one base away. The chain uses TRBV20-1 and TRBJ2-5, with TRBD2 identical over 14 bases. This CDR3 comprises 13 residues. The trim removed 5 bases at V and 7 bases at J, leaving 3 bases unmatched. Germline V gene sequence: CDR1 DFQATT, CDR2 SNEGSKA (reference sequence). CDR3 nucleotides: TGCAGTGCTGGGACTAGCGGGAGAGGGACCCAGTACTTC. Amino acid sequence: CSAGTSGRGTQYF.

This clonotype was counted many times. The CDR3 DNA follows: TGTGCCAGCAGAACTGACGTATCCTCAACGGGTAAAGAGACCCAGTACTTC. This sequence encodes CASRTDVSSTGKETQYF. This chain connects TRBV7-9 to TRBJ2-5; D gene ambiguous. Deletions cut 6 bases from V and 3 bases from J, with 23 bases between. The length of the CDR3 is 17 residues. CDR1 is SEHNR, CDR2 FQNEAQ, per germline (reference sequence).

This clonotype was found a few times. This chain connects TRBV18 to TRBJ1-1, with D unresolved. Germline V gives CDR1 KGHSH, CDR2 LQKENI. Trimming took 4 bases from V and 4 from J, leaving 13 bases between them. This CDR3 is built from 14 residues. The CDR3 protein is CASSLFEATTEAFF. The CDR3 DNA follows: TGTGCCAGCTCACTTTTCGAGGCTACCACTGAAGCTTTCTTT.

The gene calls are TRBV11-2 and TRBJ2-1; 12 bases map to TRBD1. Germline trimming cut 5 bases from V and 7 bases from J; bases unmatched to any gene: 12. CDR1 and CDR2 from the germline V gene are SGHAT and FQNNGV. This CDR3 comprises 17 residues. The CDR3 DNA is TGTGCCAGCAGCGTTAGCTTGGGACAGGGGGCTGTAAATGAGCAGTTCTTC. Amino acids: CASSVSLGQGAVNEQFF.

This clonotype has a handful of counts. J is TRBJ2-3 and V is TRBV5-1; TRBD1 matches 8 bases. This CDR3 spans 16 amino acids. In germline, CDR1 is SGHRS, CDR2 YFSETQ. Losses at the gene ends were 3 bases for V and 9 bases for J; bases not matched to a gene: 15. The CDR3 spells CASSWTMTGEGNTQYF. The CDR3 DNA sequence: TGCGCCAGCAGCTGGACCATGACAGGGGAAGGGAACACGCAGTATTTT.

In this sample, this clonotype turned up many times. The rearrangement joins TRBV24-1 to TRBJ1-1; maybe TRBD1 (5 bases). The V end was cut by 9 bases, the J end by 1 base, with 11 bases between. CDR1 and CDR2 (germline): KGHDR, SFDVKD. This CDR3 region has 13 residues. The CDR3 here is CATEAGKNTEAFF. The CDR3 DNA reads TGTGCCACCGAGGCAGGGAAGAACACTGAAGCTTTCTTT.

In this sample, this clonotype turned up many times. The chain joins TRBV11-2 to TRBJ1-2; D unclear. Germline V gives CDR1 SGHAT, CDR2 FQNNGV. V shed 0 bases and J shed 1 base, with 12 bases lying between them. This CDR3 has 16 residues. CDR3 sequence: CASSLDLLDINYGYTF. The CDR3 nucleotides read TGTGCCAGCAGCTTAGATCTCCTAGATATTAACTATGGCTACACCTTC.

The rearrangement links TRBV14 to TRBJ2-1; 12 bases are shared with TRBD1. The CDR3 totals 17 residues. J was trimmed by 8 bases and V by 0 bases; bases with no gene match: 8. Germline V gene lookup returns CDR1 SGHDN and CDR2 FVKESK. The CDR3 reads CASSQDSRDRGRHEQFF. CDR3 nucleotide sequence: TGTGCCAGCAGCCAAGATTCCCGGGACAGGGGGCGTCATGAGCAGTTCTTC.

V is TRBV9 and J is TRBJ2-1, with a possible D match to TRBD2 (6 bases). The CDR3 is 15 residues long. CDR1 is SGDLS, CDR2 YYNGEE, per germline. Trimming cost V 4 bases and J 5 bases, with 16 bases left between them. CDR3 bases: TGTGCCAGCAGCCACCTCCCCCAGCGGGACAATGAGCAGTTCTTC. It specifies CASSHLPQRDNEQFF.

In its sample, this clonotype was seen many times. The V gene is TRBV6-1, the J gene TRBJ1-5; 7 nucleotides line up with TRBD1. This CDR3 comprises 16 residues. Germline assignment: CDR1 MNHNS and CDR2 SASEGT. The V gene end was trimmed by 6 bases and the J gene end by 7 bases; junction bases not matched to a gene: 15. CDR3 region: CASSGTALGLSQPQHF. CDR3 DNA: TGTGCCAGCAGCGGGACAGCGCTCGGATTGAGCCAGCCCCAGCATTTT.

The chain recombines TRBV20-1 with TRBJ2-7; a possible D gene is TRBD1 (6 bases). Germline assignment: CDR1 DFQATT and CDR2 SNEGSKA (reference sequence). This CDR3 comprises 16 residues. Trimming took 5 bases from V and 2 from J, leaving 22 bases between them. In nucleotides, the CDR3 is TGCAGTGCTCCCACCCTGCAGACAGGCAGAGCCTACGAGCAGTACTTC. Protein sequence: CSAPTLQTGRAYEQYF.

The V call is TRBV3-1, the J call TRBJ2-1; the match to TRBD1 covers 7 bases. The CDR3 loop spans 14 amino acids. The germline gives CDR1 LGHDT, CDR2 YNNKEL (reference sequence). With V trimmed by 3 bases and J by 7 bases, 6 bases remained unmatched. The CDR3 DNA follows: TGTGCCAGCAGCCAGACGACAGGGTTAAATGAGCAGTTCTTC. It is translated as CASSQTTGLNEQFF.

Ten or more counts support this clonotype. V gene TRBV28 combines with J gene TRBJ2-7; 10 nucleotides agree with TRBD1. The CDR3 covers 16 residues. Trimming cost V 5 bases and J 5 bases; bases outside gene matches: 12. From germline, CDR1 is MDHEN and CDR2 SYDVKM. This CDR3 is CASSDLPGQGTDEQYF. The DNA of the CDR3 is TGTGCCAGCAGTGATTTACCGGGACAGGGGACCGACGAGCAGTACTTC.

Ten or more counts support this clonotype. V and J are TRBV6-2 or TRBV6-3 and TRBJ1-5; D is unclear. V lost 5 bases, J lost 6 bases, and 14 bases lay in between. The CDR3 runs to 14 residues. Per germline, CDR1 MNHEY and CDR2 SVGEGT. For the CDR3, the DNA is TGTGCCAGCAGTGAAGCGGGTGGGCGTCAGCCCCAGCATTTT. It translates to CASSEAGGRQPQHF.